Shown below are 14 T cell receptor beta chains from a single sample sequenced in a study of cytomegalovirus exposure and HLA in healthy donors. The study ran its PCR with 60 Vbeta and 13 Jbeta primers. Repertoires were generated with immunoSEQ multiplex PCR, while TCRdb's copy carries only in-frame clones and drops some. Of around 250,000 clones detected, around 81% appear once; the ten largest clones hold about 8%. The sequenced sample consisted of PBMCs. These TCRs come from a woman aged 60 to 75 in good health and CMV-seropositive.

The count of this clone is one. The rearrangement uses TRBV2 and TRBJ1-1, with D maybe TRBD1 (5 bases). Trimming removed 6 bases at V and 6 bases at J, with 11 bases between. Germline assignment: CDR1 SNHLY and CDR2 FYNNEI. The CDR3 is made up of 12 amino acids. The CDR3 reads CASSLGPSEAFF. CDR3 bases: TGTGCCAGCAGCTTGGGGCCGTCTGAAGCTTTCTTT.

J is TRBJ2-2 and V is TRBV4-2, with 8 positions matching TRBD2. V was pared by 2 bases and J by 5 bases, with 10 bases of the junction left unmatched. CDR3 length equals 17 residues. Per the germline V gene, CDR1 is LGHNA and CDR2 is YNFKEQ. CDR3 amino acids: CASSQRAGLGNTGELFF. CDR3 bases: TGTGCCAGCAGCCAAAGGGCGGGACTAGGTAATACCGGGGAGCTGTTTTTT.

The CDR3 here is CASSSSGFYEQYF. The CDR3 DNA reads as TGTGCCAGCAGCTCGAGCGGGTTCTACGAGCAGTACTTC. The rearrangement uses TRBV14 and TRBJ2-7, with D possibly TRBD2 on 6 matching bases. The CDR3 is 13 amino acids. CDR1 and CDR2 (germline): SGHDN, FVKESK. The V end lost 5 bases, the J end lost 3 bases, and 11 bases lay between the germline ends.

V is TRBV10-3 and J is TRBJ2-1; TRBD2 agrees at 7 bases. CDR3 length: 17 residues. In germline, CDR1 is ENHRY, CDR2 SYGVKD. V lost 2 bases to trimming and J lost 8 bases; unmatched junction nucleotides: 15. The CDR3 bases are TGTGCCATCAGTGAGCCGGGGGGATTCCGGGAGTTCTATGAGCAGTTCTTC. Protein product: CAISEPGGFREFYEQFF.

The DNA for the CDR3 is TGTGCCAGCAGCACCCCGACAGGGGACCCTTACGAGCAGTACTTC. It encodes CASSTPTGDPYEQYF. The chain couples TRBV7-9 to TRBJ2-7, with 8 bases that match TRBD1. CDR1 SEHNR and CDR2 FQNEAQ come from the germline V gene (reference sequence). The CDR3 consists of 15 residues. J gave up 4 bases and V 5 bases, and 10 bases lay outside the gene matches.

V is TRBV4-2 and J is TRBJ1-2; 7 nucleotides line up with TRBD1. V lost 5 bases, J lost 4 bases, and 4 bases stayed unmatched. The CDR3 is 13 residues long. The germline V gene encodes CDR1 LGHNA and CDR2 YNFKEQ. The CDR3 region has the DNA TGTGCCAGCAGCAACCGGGACAGCTATGGCTACACCTTC. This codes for CASSNRDSYGYTF.

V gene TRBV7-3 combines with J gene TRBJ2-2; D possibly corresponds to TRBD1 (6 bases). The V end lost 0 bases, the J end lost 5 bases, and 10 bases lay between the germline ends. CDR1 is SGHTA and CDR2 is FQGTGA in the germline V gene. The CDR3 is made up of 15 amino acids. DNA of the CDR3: TGTGCCAGCAGCTTAACCGTTACAGGGACCGGGGAGCTGTTTTTT. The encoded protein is CASSLTVTGTGELFF.

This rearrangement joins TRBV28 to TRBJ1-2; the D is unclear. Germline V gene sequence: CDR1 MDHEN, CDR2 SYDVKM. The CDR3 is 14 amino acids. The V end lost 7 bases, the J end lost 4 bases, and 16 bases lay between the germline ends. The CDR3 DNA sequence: TGTGCCAGCAATTTGGGCACTTCCCTCTATGGCTACACCTTC. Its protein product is CASNLGTSLYGYTF.

For the CDR3, the DNA is TGTGCCAGCAGCTTATTTTCCCGTGGGACAGCTTACGAGCAGTACTTC. It encodes CASSLFSRGTAYEQYF. The genes are TRBV7-3 and TRBJ2-7, with 7 bases aligning to TRBD1. This CDR3 is built from 16 residues. V lost 2 bases to trimming and J lost 4 bases; unmatched junction nucleotides: 11. Germline CDR1 SGHTA, CDR2 FQGTGA.

The CDR3 spells CASPGTGELFF. In nucleotides, the CDR3 is TGTGCCAGCCCGGGGACCGGGGAGCTGTTTTTT. The rearrangement uses TRBV6-4 and TRBJ2-2; TRBD2 might be the D (5 bases). The V end was cut by 8 bases, the J end by 5 bases, with 6 bases between. The CDR3 spans 11 residues. Germline V gene sequence: CDR1 MRHNA, CDR2 SNTAGT.

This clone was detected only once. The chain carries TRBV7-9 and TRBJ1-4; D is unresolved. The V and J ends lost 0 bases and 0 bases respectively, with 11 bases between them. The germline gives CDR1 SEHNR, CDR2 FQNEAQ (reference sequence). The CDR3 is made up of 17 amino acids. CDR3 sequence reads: CASSLARSVTTNEKLFF. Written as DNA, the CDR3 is TGTGCCAGCAGCTTAGCGCGGTCTGTCACAACTAATGAAAAACTGTTTTTT. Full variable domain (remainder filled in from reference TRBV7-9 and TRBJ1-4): DTGVSQNPRHKITKRGQNVTFRCDPISEHNRLYWYRQTLGQGPEFLTYFQNEAQLEKSRLLSDRFSAERPKGSFSTLEIQRTEQGDSAMYLCASSLARSVTTNEKLFFGSGTQLSVL.

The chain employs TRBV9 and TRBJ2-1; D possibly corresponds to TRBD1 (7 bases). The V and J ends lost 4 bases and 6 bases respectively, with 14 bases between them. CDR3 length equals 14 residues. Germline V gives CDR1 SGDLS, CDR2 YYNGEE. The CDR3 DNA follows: TGTGCCAGCAGCCCCGGAGGGGGCCTCAATGAGCAGTTCTTC. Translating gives CASSPGGGLNEQFF.

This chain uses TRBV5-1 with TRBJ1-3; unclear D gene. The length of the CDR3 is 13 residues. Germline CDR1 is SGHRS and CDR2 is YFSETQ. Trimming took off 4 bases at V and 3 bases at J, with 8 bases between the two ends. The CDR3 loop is CASSPSVGNTIYF. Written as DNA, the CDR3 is TGCGCCAGCAGCCCGTCGGTTGGAAACACCATATATTTT.

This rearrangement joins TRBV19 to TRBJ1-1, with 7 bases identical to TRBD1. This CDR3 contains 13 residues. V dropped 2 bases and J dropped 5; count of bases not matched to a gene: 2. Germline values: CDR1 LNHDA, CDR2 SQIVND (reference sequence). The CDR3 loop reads CASSIPTGTEAFF. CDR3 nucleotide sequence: TGTGCCAGTAGTATACCGACAGGGACTGAAGCTTTCTTT.